What follows is one TCR beta chain and its context. Antigen specificity is unknown. PCR employed 60 Vbeta and 13 Jbeta primers. Clones were sequenced by immunoSEQ multiplex PCR, and TCRdb holds only the in-frame ones, with some missing. The sample holds approximately 170,000 clones, around 83% seen once. This entry belongs to a study of cytomegalovirus exposure and HLA in healthy donors. The CDR3 runs to 14 residues. General observations from the study: The investigators catalogued 150 or so TCR beta chains as cytomegalovirus-associated. Relative to the approximately 680-donor mean, N-insertions were reportedly fewer in an Asian-associated ancestry cluster in a later analysis.

The receptor was derived from a man younger than 45 in good health and CMV-seropositive. The sequenced sample consisted of PBMCs. The V and J genes are TRBV21-1 and TRBJ1-2; the table's D call, TRBD1, was not checked against the DNA. TRBV21-1 represents a pseudogene. The CDR3 sequence is CASSNRAKVYGYTF. For the CDR3, the DNA is TGTGCCAGCAGCAACAGGGCCAAGGTCTATGGCTACACCTTC.